A selection of T cell receptor beta chains follows, all from one sample in a study of cytomegalovirus exposure and HLA in healthy donors. TCRdb keeps only in-frame clones here, not all; method: immunoSEQ multiplex PCR. The table for this sample gives about 79,000 clones. The specimen sequenced was PBMCs. These receptor sequences come from a man aged 25-45 years in good health and CMV-seronegative. CDR3s include the opening cysteine and the closing phenylalanine or tryptophan. D genes are given only for firm matches.

TRBJ1-1	TRBV18	TRBD1	CASSRPDRGFTEAFF	TGTGCCAGCTCACGCCCGGACAGGGGGTTTACTGAAGCTTTCTTT
TRBJ1-1	TRBV5-6	TRBD1	CASSLGSGGTEAFF	TGTGCCAGCAGCTTGGGGTCAGGGGGCACTGAAGCTTTCTTT
TRBJ2-7	TRBV7-2	TRBD1	CASSLDRGKDEQYF	TGTGCCAGCAGCTTAGACAGGGGTAAGGACGAGCAGTACTTC
TRBJ2-1	TRBV29-1	.	CSVDGGSDEQFF	TGCAGCGTTGACGGGGGAAGTGATGAGCAGTTCTTC
TRBJ2-7	TRBV10-3	TRBD1	CAIRQGSGEQYF	TGTGCCATCAGACAGGGGTCGGGCGAGCAGTACTTC
TRBJ2-5	TRBV20-1	TRBD1	CSGTGGETQYF	TGCAGTGGGACAGGAGGAGAGACCCAGTACTTC
TRBJ2-7	TRBV11-2	TRBD2	CASSLPQRGPPRTEPYF	TGTGCCAGCAGCTTACCTCAGCGGGGGCCGCCTAGGACGGAGCCGTACTTC
TRBJ1-1	TRBV5-1	TRBD1	CASSLRTGRNTEAFF	TGCGCCAGCAGCCTCCGGACAGGGAGGAACACTGAAGCTTTCTTT
TRBJ2-1	TRBV18	.	CASSPGTFGRGQVQFF	TGTGCCAGCTCACCGGGGACTTTCGGCCGGGGTCAGGTGCAGTTCTTC
TRBJ2-7	TRBV6-6	TRBD1	CASSYRRRGTDFEQYF	TGTGCCAGCAGTTACCGCCGCAGGGGGACCGATTTCGAGCAGTACTTC
TRBJ1-3	TRBV4-1	.	CASSQDPSPGGNTIYF	TGCGCCAGCAGCCAAGATCCGTCTCCCGGTGGAAACACCATATATTTT
TRBJ1-1	TRBV10-1	TRBD1	CASTEIPGQGLTEAFF	TGCGCCAGCACCGAGATCCCGGGACAGGGGTTGACTGAAGCTTTCTTT
TRBJ2-7	TRBV5-1	.	CASSWGTQDYEQYF	TGCGCCAGCAGTTGGGGGACTCAGGACTACGAGCAGTACTTC
TRBJ2-1	TRBV10-3	TRBD2	CATQTGTSSDNEQFF	TGTGCCACCCAGACTGGGACTAGCTCCGACAATGAGCAGTTCTTC
TRBJ1-4	TRBV7-8	TRBD1	CASSSPGTGWKLFF	TGTGCCAGCAGCAGCCCAGGGACAGGGTGGAAACTGTTTTTT
TRBJ2-5	TRBV5-8	TRBD1	CASSLGQGQETQYF	TGTGCCAGCAGCTTGGGACAGGGCCAAGAGACCCAGTACTTC
TRBJ1-3	TRBV30	.	CAWSVVRNTIYF	TGTGCCTGGAGTGTAGTGAGGAACACCATATATTTT
TRBJ1-1	TRBV28	.	CASEDRNTEAFF	TGTGCCAGCGAAGACAGGAACACTGAAGCTTTCTTT
TRBJ1-4	TRBV19	TRBD1	CASSSSGQGLEKLFF	TGTGCCAGTAGTTCGTCAGGACAGGGTCTAGAAAAACTGTTTTTT
TRBJ1-1	TRBV29-1	.	CSGSRGTEAFF	TGCAGCGGGTCTCGGGGGACTGAAGCTTTCTTT
TRBJ2-5	TRBV5-1	.	CASSFPPYGHPQETQYF	TGCGCCAGCAGCTTTCCACCCTACGGACACCCTCAAGAGACCCAGTACTTC
TRBJ2-2	TRBV6-5	TRBD1	CASSSDRADTGELFF	TGTGCCAGCAGTTCCGACAGGGCCGACACCGGGGAGCTGTTTTTT
TRBJ1-1	TRBV6-5	.	CASKTGWGSTEAFF	TGTGCCAGCAAAACAGGGTGGGGGAGCACTGAAGCTTTCTTT
TRBJ2-3	TRBV4-1	TRBD2	CASSRGGALAGGADTQYF	TGCGCCAGCAGCCGAGGGGGGGCGTTAGCGGGAGGCGCAGATACGCAGTATTTT
TRBJ1-2	TRBV15	.	CATSRDPARRTYGYTF	TGTGCCACCAGCAGAGATCCCGCCAGGAGGACCTATGGCTACACCTTC
TRBJ1-1	TRBV5-4	.	CASSLKGGNTEAFF	TGTGCCAGCAGCTTGAAAGGGGGGAACACTGAAGCTTTCTTT
TRBJ1-3	TRBV6-5	.	CASSYSSRAGNTIYF	TGTGCCAGCAGTTACTCGTCCAGGGCAGGAAACACCATATATTTT